The source of this TCR beta chain is a study of T-cell memory formation after mild COVID-19. This clonotype has just a few counts. The antigen remains unidentified. Regarding the study as a whole: Pre-infection memory already had some responding clones, implying cross-reactive memory joined.

Germline V gene data show CDR1 as LGHNA and CDR2 as YSLEER. V was clipped by 0 bases and J by 1 base, with 10 bases between them. This CDR3 region has 16 residues. TCRdb reprocessed the 5' RACE reads via MiXCR and lists one record per CDR3 protein. Of about 360,000 distinct CDR3 sequences listed, approximately 15% are singletons. The chain is built from TRBV4-3 and TRBJ2-4; TRBD1 or TRBD2 may be the D gene (5 bases each). The clonotype comes from a young man who had mild COVID-19 (a few samples of this study predate the infection). Cell type and time point are not known. The sample consisted of PBMCs or a T cell subset sorted from them (not recorded which). The CDR3 DNA follows: TGCGCCAGCAGCCAAGACTTTTGGGGGGCCAAAAACATTCAGTACTTC. It is translated as CASSQDFWGAKNIQYF.